The 10 T cell receptor beta chains below were found in one sample sequenced in a study of blood T cell repertoires in COVID-19. Sequencing used immunoSEQ multiplex PCR; TCRdb keeps in-frame clones, though not all of them. The sample has about 200,000 clones; around 82% are singletons. The sample was PBMCs or T cells enriched from blood (not recorded which). These receptors came from a woman in her 40s with acute COVID-19.

The J gene is TRBJ1-5, the V gene TRBV19; D remains ambiguous. CDR1 is LNHDA and CDR2 is SQIVND in the germline V gene (reference sequence). This CDR3 is 13 amino acids long. Trimming pared 6 bases from V and 7 bases from J, leaving 13 bases between. This CDR3 reads CASSLGAIQPQHF. In nucleotides, the CDR3 is TGTGCCAGTAGCCTAGGAGCGATCCAGCCCCAGCATTTT.

The chain couples TRBV6-5 to TRBJ2-7; TRBD2 aligns across 8 bases. This CDR3 contains 15 residues. J lost 3 bases, V lost 4 bases, and 8 bases had no gene match. CDR1 is MNHEY, CDR2 SVGAGI, per germline. CDR3 amino acids: CASSFQRGTYYEQYF. CDR3 bases: TGTGCCAGCAGTTTCCAGCGGGGGACCTACTACGAGCAGTACTTC.

This clone turned up a few times. V usage is TRBV4-1 and J usage is TRBJ2-2; D is possibly TRBD1 (5 bases). CDR3 size: 15 residues. The germline CDR1 and CDR2 sequences are MGHRA and YSYEKL. Trimming took off 4 bases at V and 5 bases at J, with 14 bases between the two ends. The CDR3 DNA sequence: TGCGCCAGCAGCCGAGACAGAGCAGGGACCGGGGAGCTGTTTTTT. Translating gives CASSRDRAGTGELFF.

The rearrangement uses TRBV15 and TRBJ2-5; the match to TRBD2 covers 11 bases. The CDR3 is 14 amino acids. V was clipped by 3 bases and J by 4 bases; unmatched bases: 1. Germline lookup yields CDR1 LNHNV and CDR2 YYDKDF (reference sequence). The CDR3 loop is CATSRGLAAETQYF. CDR3 DNA sequence: TGTGCCACCAGCAGGGGACTAGCGGCAGAGACCCAGTACTTC. Together with reference TRBV15 and TRBJ2-5, the CDR3 gives the full variable domain: DAMVIQNPRYQVTQFGKPVTLSCSQTLNHNVMYWYQQKSSQAPKLLFHYYDKDFNNEADTPDNFQSRRPNTSFCFLDIRSPGLGDTAMYLCATSRGLAAETQYFGPGTRLLVL.

The V and J genes are TRBV6-5 and TRBJ1-5; possible D gene TRBD1, 6 bases. From germline, CDR1 is MNHEY and CDR2 SVGAGI. V lost 6 bases, J lost 1 base, and 10 bases lay in between. CDR3 length equals 14 residues. The CDR3 DNA is TGTGCCAGCAGGGCCACAGGGAGCAATCAGCCCCAGCATTTT. Protein sequence: CASRATGSNQPQHF.

This clone was observed once. The gene calls are TRBV2 and TRBJ1-5; a weak D match, TRBD1 (5 bases). Trimming shortened V by 0 bases and J by 12 bases, and 15 bases separated the two germline ends. The CDR3 has 14 amino acids. The germline V gene has CDR1 SNHLY and CDR2 FYNNEI. The CDR3 region is CASSEALGGTYQHF. Here the CDR3 DNA reads TGTGCCAGCAGTGAAGCGCTTGGGGGGACTTACCAGCATTTT.

This sequence joins TRBV24-1 and TRBJ1-2; D unresolved. The CDR3 runs to 15 residues. Germline V gene lookup returns CDR1 KGHDR and CDR2 SFDVKD. Trimming took 4 bases from V and 4 from J, leaving 15 bases between them. The CDR3 nucleotides are TGTGCCACCAGTGACCCCGCGAGCGGAACCTATGGCTACACCTTC. This encodes CATSDPASGTYGYTF.

This chain joins TRBV7-9 and TRBJ1-3, with D possibly TRBD1 on 5 matching bases. The CDR3 has 16 amino acids. The germline V gene has CDR1 SEHNR and CDR2 FQNEAQ (reference sequence). V gave up 5 bases and J gave up 1 base, with 15 bases separating them. CDR3 sequence: CASSPLNRPSGNTIYF. In DNA form, the CDR3 reads TGTGCCAGCAGCCCCTTGAACAGGCCTTCTGGAAACACCATATATTTT.

Comments on this clone: A read error may explain this, as a much larger clone is one base away. The sample contains more than one DNA sequence encoding this CDR3. The chain joins TRBV5-1 to TRBJ2-6, with 10 bases that match TRBD1. Germline V lookup: CDR1 SGHRS, CDR2 YFSETQ. V was pared by 3 bases and J by 4 bases, with 4 bases of the junction left unmatched. This CDR3 comprises 16 residues. The DNA for the CDR3 is TGCGCCAGCAGCTGGACAGGGGGAGGGGGGGCCAACGTCCTGACTTTC. It translates to CASSWTGGGGANVLTF.

This clone came up many times. The V and J genes are TRBV27 and TRBJ1-2, with a weak D call TRBD1 (6 bases). From germline, CDR1 is MNHEY and CDR2 SMNVEV (reference sequence). The CDR3 covers 12 residues. V lost 2 bases and J lost 14, with 15 bases in between. The CDR3 region is CASSLPGGARTF. In DNA form, the CDR3 reads TGTGCCAGCAGTTTACCTGGGGGGGCCAGGACCTTC.